This TCR beta chain was sequenced during a study of cytomegalovirus exposure and HLA in healthy donors. The study, taken as a whole, reports: The study found most TCR sequences rare, yet found some public TCRs in many donors. TCR beta chains numbering some 160 were designated cytomegalovirus-associated. A later analysis showed HLA-associated TCR beta chains outstripping equally common others in clonal expansion.

The PCR ran on 60 Vbeta and 13 Jbeta primers. The data were produced by immunoSEQ multiplex PCR, yet TCRdb's version contains in-frame clones alone and is incomplete. The table includes around 120,000 clones, about two thirds detected once. The V gene end was trimmed by 5 bases and the J gene end by 1 base; junction bases not matched to a gene: 9. Germline V CDR1 and CDR2: SGHAT, FQNNGV. The CDR3 has 17 amino acids. Turning to this clone: Its antigen remains unidentified.

The source of this sequence is a woman in her sixties in good health and CMV-seropositive. The sample taken for sequencing was PBMCs. This chain connects TRBV11-2 to TRBJ2-1; 9 positions agree with TRBD1. The CDR3 loop reads CASSPPGQGISYNEQFF. The CDR3 bases are TGTGCCAGCAGCCCCCCGGGACAGGGTATTTCCTACAATGAGCAGTTCTTC. Full variable domain (outside the CDR3, taken from reference TRBV11-2 and TRBJ2-1): EAGVAQSPRYKIIEKRQSVAFWCNPISGHATLYWYQQILGQGPKLLIQFQNNGVVDDSQLPKDRFSAERLKGVDSTLKIQPAKLEDSAVYLCASSPPGQGISYNEQFFGPGTRLTVL.